One T cell receptor (beta chain) is described in this entry. Its target is not known. Sequenced by immunoSEQ multiplex PCR; TCRdb stores in-frame clones only, minus some. This sample has under 120,000 clones, with around 89% found just once. The CDR3 has 16 residues. V dropped 2 bases and J dropped 6; count of bases not matched to a gene: 10. Looked up from germline, CDR1 is MGHRA and CDR2 is YSYEKL. This entry is derived from a study of identifying expanded T cells in peripheral blood. No infections or other immune events were documented during collection. Study-level points and caveats: Variance in clone template counts between approximately two-week samples significantly increased with total template count across all healthy donors. Differentially abundant clones: roughly 1.2 between replicates, 16.4 at about two weeks, less than 20 at four.

This TCR was sampled from a person aged 18 to 70 in good health. The specimen was blood. V is TRBV4-1 and J is TRBJ2-3, with 8 bases identical to TRBD2. The CDR3 loop is CASSQFNWVAGDTQYF. In DNA form, the CDR3 reads TGCGCCAGCAGCCAATTCAATTGGGTAGCGGGGGATACGCAGTATTTT.